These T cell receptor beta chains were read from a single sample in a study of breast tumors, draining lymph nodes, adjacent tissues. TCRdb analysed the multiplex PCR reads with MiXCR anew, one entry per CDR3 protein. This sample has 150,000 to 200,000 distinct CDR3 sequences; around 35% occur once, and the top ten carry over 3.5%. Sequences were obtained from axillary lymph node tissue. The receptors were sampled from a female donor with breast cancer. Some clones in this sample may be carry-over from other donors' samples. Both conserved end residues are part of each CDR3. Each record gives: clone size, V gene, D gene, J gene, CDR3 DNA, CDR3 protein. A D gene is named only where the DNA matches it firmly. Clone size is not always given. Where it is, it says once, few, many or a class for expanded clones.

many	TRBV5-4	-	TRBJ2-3	TGTGCCAGCAGCTTGTGGGGGGGCGGGACAGATACGCAGTATTTT	CASSLWGGGTDTQYF
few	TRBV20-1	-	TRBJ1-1	TGCAGTGCTAGTCAGTGGAGCACTGAAGCTTTCTTT	CSASQWSTEAFF
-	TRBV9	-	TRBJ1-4	TGTGCCAGCGGCGTAGGGGGGAGGAGGAAGACTGAAAAACTGTTTTTT	CASGVGGRRKTEKLFF
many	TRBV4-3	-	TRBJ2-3	TGCGCCAGCAGCCAAGATGCGCGGGCCCCTAGCACAGATACGCAGTATTTT	CASSQDARAPSTDTQYF
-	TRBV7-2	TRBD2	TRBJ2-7	TGTGCCAGCAGCTCTCAGACTAGCGGGCACTTC	CASSSQTSGHF
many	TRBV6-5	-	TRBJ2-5	TGTGCCAGCAGTCACTCGTTGTGGGAGACCCAGTACTTC	CASSHSLWETQYF
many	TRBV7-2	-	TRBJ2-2	TGTGCCAGCAGCGCTAACAGGGTTGGCGGGGAGCTGTTTTTT	CASSANRVGGELFF
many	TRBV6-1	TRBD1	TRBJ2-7	TGTGCCAGCAATTCACAGGGGACCCACGAGCAGTACTTC	CASNSQGTHEQYF
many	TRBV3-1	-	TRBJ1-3	TGTGCCAGCAGCCACCTAGGGCATAAGAGCTCTGGAAACACCATATATTTT	CASSHLGHKSSGNTIYF
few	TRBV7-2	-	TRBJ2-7	TGTGCCAGCAGCTTGGAACTCGGCGGAGCCTACGAGCAGCACTTC	CASSLELGGAYEQHF
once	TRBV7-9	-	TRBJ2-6	TGTGCCAGCAGCTCCCGGGAAATCACTGAAGCTTTC	CASSSREITEAF
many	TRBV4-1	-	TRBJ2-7	TGCGCCAGCGCTAAAGATAGACTTGACTCCTACGAGCAGTACTTC	CASAKDRLDSYEQYF
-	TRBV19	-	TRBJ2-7	TGTGCCAGTAGTATCTCGGGTAGCTCCTACAATGAGCAGTACTTC	CASSISGSSYNEQYF
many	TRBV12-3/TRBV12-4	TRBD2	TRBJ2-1	TGTGCCAGCAGAGAGGTACTAGCGGCGTACAATGAGCAGTTCTTC	CASREVLAAYNEQFF
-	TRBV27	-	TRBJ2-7	TGTGCCAGCAGCGGGGGCGAGAGCGGCCTGAAGCAGTACTTC	CASSGGESGLKQYF
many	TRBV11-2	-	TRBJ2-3	TGTGCTATTGCACGGGTTTTCACAGATACGCAGTATTTT	CAIARVFTDTQYF
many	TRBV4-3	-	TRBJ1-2	TGCGCCAGCAGCCAAAAAGTGGACACTTACTATGGCTACACCTTC	CASSQKVDTYYGYTF
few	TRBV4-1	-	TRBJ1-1	TGCGCCAGCAGCCAAGATACTTTAAACACTGAAGCTTTCTTT	CASSQDTLNTEAFF
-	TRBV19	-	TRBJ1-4	TGTGCCAGTAGTATAGATGGCGGGGGGCCTGAAAGACTGTTTTTT	CASSIDGGGPERLFF
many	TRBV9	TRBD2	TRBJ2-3	TGTGCCAGCAGCGTAGTAGCGGGAGTCAGGACAGATACGCAGTATTTT	CASSVVAGVRTDTQYF
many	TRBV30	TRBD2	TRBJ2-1	TGTGCCTCAACTACATCCCGGCTAGCGGGACCGAATGAGCAGTTCTTC	CASTTSRLAGPNEQFF
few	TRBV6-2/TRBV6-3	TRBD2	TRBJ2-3	TGTGCCAGTAGGCTTAGCGGGAGCACAGATACGCAGTATTTT	CASRLSGSTDTQYF
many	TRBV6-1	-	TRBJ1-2	TGTGCCAGCAGTGAACGGGGGGGAGTAAGGGGGGAGTACTATGGCTACACCTTC	CASSERGGVRGEYYGYTF
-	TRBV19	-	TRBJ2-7	TGTGCCAGTAGTATAAAGTCGGAGGGCTCCTACGAGCAGTACTTC	CASSIKSEGSYEQYF
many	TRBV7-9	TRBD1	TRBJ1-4	TGTGCCAGCAGCTCATATCTACAGGGGCACGAAAAACTGTTTTTT	CASSSYLQGHEKLFF
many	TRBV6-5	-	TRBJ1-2	TGTGCCAGCAGTGGCAGAGGCTATGGCTACACCTTC	CASSGRGYGYTF
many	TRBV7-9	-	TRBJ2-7	TGTGCCAGCAGTCCCGAGGGAGCCCCGGAGCAGTACTTC	CASSPEGAPEQYF
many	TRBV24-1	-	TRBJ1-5	TGTGCCACCAGTGACCCTCCCGGGCAGCCCCAGCATTTT	CATSDPPGQPQHF
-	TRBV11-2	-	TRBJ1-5	-	CASSRVGSLNTEAFFGQGNQPQHF
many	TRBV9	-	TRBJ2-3	TGTGCCAGCAGCATCCGGGACGTTGGTTCAGATACGCAGTATTTT	CASSIRDVGSDTQYF
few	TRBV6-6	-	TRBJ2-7	TGTGCCAGCAGGTGGACAGACGAGCAGTACTTC	CASRWTDEQYF
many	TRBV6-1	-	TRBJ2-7	TGTGCCAGCATTTTTAACACCTACGAGCAGTACTTC	CASIFNTYEQYF
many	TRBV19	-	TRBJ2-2	TGTGCCAGTAGTATAGGGAAGACCACAGGGGAGCTGTTTTTT	CASSIGKTTGELFF
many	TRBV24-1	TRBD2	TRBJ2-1	TGTGCCACCAGTGTGGCTAGCGGGGGGAATGAGCAGTTCTTC	CATSVASGGNEQFF
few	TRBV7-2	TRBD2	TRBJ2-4	TGTGCCAGCAGCTTAGTGGGGGGGGGTGACATTCAGTACTTC	CASSLVGGGDIQYF